This passage covers 17 T cell receptor beta chains from one sample sequenced in a study of blood T cell repertoires in COVID-19. TCRdb's table, derived via immunoSEQ multiplex PCR, lists solely in-frame clones and lacks some. This table holds 200,000 to 300,000 clones, approximately 89% found once. Material: peripheral blood. The receptors stem from a woman aged 60-75 years who had recovered from COVID-19.

The chain couples TRBV4-1 to TRBJ1-5; weak D call: TRBD1 (6 bases). CDR3 length equals 16 residues. The germline V gene has CDR1 MGHRA and CDR2 YSYEKL. Trimming cost V 4 bases and J 4 bases, with 17 bases left between them. The CDR3 DNA follows: TGCGCCAGCAGCCCACTGGAGGAGGGGGGGAATCAGCCCCAGCATTTT. This codes for CASSPLEEGGNQPQHF.

J is TRBJ1-1 and V is TRBV13; 8 bases are shared with TRBD1. The V and J ends lost 4 bases and 1 base, in that order; junction bases with no gene match: 8. The CDR3 runs 16 residues. Germline V gene sequence: CDR1 PRHDT, CDR2 FYEKMQ (reference sequence). This CDR3 reads CASSSPTGTGNTEAFF. CDR3 DNA sequence: TGTGCCAGCAGCTCGCCCACAGGGACAGGGAACACTGAAGCTTTCTTT. Full variable domain (remainder filled in from reference TRBV13 and TRBJ1-1): AAGVIQSPRHLIKEKRETATLKCYPIPRHDTVYWYQQGPGQDPQFLISFYEKMQSDKGSIPDRFSAQQFSDYHSELNMSSLELGDSALYFCASSSPTGTGNTEAFFGQGTRLTVV.

This clone came up a few times. This rearrangement joins TRBV7-3 to TRBJ2-1; 8 bases align to TRBD2. The CDR3 extends over 15 amino acids. Germline V gene lookup returns CDR1 SGHTA and CDR2 FQGTGA. Trimming took 4 bases from V and 4 from J; bases not matched to a gene: 6. The CDR3, as DNA: TGTGCCAGCAGCTCGCACGGCGGGGGGTACAATGAGCAGTTCTTC. Its translation: CASSSHGGGYNEQFF.

The V gene is TRBV5-6, the J gene TRBJ1-5, with D perhaps TRBD1 (5 bases). Trimming cost V 0 bases and J 5 bases, with 9 bases left between them. CDR1 and CDR2 from the germline V gene are SGHDT and YYEEEE. CDR3 length: 14 residues. This CDR3 reads CASSLAGGYQPQHF. In nucleotides, the CDR3 is TGTGCCAGCAGCTTGGCGGGGGGGTATCAGCCCCAGCATTTT.

The chain couples TRBV15 to TRBJ1-5; unclear D gene. This CDR3 comprises 16 residues. The V end lost 5 bases, the J end lost 0 bases, and 14 bases lay between the germline ends. Germline V gene data show CDR1 as LNHNV and CDR2 as YYDKDF (reference sequence). The CDR3 DNA reads TGTGCCACCAGCGAATCCCCCCAGGTTAGCAATCAGCCCCAGCATTTT. Its protein product is CATSESPQVSNQPQHF.

The chain carries TRBV2 and TRBJ1-1; TRBD1 matches at 7 bases. The CDR3 has 13 amino acids. Looked up from germline, CDR1 is SNHLY and CDR2 is FYNNEI. V trimming: 6 bases; J trimming: 4 bases; junction bases outside the gene matches: 5. CDR3 sequence reads: CASSTGEFTEAFF. CDR3 nucleotides: TGTGCCAGCAGCACAGGGGAATTCACTGAAGCTTTCTTT.

This clone was picked up one time. This chain uses TRBV4-1 with TRBJ2-3; 7 bases map to TRBD2. V lost 2 bases and J lost 5; bases outside the gene matches: 4. In germline, CDR1 is MGHRA, CDR2 YSYEKL. The CDR3 consists of 14 residues. This chain's CDR3 is CASSQQRGRDTQYF. Written as DNA, the CDR3 is TGCGCCAGCAGCCAACAGCGGGGAAGAGATACGCAGTATTTT.

The J gene is TRBJ2-2, the V gene TRBV6-1; TRBD1 might be the D (5 bases). The germline gives CDR1 MNHNS, CDR2 SASEGT. The CDR3 covers 16 residues. V lost 2 bases, J lost 8 bases, and 18 bases lay in between. The CDR3 protein is CASSEYGIQAGGELFF. CDR3 nucleotide sequence: TGTGCCAGCAGTGAATATGGTATACAGGCCGGGGGGGAGCTGTTTTTT.

CDR3: CASTSNRDRGSQPQHF. The CDR3 DNA reads TGTGCCAGCACCTCGAACCGGGACAGGGGGTCTCAGCCCCAGCATTTT. The chain carries TRBV6-6 and TRBJ1-5; 11 bases match TRBD1. In germline, CDR1 is MNHNY, CDR2 SVGAGI (reference sequence). V lost 7 bases, J lost 6 bases, and 11 bases stayed unmatched. There are 16 residues in the CDR3.

The table lists this clone with a count of one. V and J are TRBV15 and TRBJ2-7; D is possibly TRBD2 (5 bases). The germline gives CDR1 LNHNV, CDR2 YYDKDF (reference sequence). V shed 6 bases and J shed 0 bases, with 18 bases lying between them. CDR3 length equals 16 residues. CDR3 amino acids: CATRIGLGDNSYEQYF. CDR3 coding DNA: TGTGCCACCAGAATAGGACTGGGTGACAACTCCTACGAGCAGTACTTC.

V usage is TRBV19 and J usage is TRBJ2-2, with 7 bases matching TRBD2. The CDR3 covers 17 residues. V dropped 9 bases and J dropped 3; count of bases not matched to a gene: 16. CDR1 is LNHDA, CDR2 SQIVND, per germline (reference sequence). The CDR3 region is CASEKDAGRPYTGELFF. Here the CDR3 DNA reads TGTGCCAGCGAAAAGGACGCCGGGAGGCCATACACCGGGGAGCTGTTTTTT.

V is TRBV11-2 and J is TRBJ2-7, with D hard to call. This CDR3 is built from 14 residues. Trimming left V 1 base short and J 1 base short, with 8 bases between. From germline, CDR1 is SGHAT and CDR2 FQNNGV. CDR3 coding DNA: TGTGCCAGCAGCTTAGCTCGGAGTTCCTACGAGCAGTACTTC. As protein: CASSLARSSYEQYF.

This clone occurred many times. This rearrangement joins TRBV11-1 to TRBJ2-3; 9 nucleotides match TRBD1. The V gene end was trimmed by 4 bases and the J gene end by 3 bases; junction bases not matched to a gene: 2. The CDR3 runs to 14 residues. CDR1 is SGHAT and CDR2 is FQDESV in the germline V gene (reference sequence). CDR3 sequence reads: CASSSGTGTDTQYF. For the CDR3, the DNA is TGTGCCAGCAGCTCCGGGACAGGGACAGATACGCAGTATTTT. Variable domain in full (rest from reference TRBV11-1 and TRBJ2-3): EAEVAQSPRYKITEKSQAVAFWCDPISGHATLYWYRQILGQGPELLVQFQDESVVDDSQLPKDRFSAERLKGVDSTLKIQPAELGDSAMYLCASSSGTGTDTQYFGPGTRLTVL.

The chain carries TRBV6-5 and TRBJ2-6; tentatively, D is TRBD2 (6 bases). Germline V gene lookup returns CDR1 MNHEY and CDR2 SVGAGI. The CDR3 has 16 residues. The V gene lost 2 bases and the J gene lost 3 bases, with 11 bases spanning the gap. For the CDR3, the DNA is TGTGCCAGCAGTTACGGGGGGTTCGATGGGGCCAACGTCCTGACTTTC. It yields the protein CASSYGGFDGANVLTF.

The V and J genes are TRBV6-5 and TRBJ2-3, with D possibly being TRBD2 (5 bases). V lost 3 bases and J lost 6, with 10 bases in between. Germline loops: CDR1 MNHEY, CDR2 SVGAGI. There are 13 residues in the CDR3. CDR3 coding DNA: TGTGCCAGCAGTTATGGACTGATTGATACGCAGTATTTT. Translating gives CASSYGLIDTQYF.

A note on this clone: A read error may account for a junction end that differs from germline. The rearrangement links TRBV7-7 to TRBJ1-5; 7 bases fit TRBD1. Germline assignment: CDR1 SSHAT and CDR2 FNYEAQ (reference sequence). The CDR3 extends over 13 amino acids. CDR3 bases: TGTGCTAGCAGCTCCGACAGGGATCAGCCCCAGCATTTT. It yields the protein CASSSDRDQPQHF.

The J gene is TRBJ2-7, the V gene TRBV9; 10 nucleotides align to TRBD2. This CDR3 comprises 16 residues. Germline loops: CDR1 SGDLS, CDR2 YYNGEE. The V segment lost 0 bases and the J segment 5 bases; nucleotides outside the gene matches: 8. In DNA, the CDR3 is TGTGCCAGCAGCGTAGAGTCTCTAGCGGGGGCCCACGAGCAGTACTTC. Its translation: CASSVESLAGAHEQYF.